The T cell receptor (beta chain) under discussion was sequenced for a study of cytomegalovirus exposure and HLA in healthy donors. Whole-study findings and limits: The authors later linked a missense DCLRE1C variant to TCR beta V- and J-gene trimming.

A remark on this clone: The antigen is undetermined.

The PCR had 60 Vbeta and 13 Jbeta primers. Using immunoSEQ multiplex PCR, the repertoire was profiled, and TCRdb retains in-frame clones only, with some absent. The sample lists about 200,000 clones; about 83% were seen once. This clonotype was obtained from a man aged 35-49 years in good health and CMV-seronegative. The specimen sequenced was PBMCs.

CDR3 coding DNA: TGTGCCAGCAGGGGACTAGCGGGGGGAAATACGCAGTATTTT. Translating gives CASRGLAGGNTQYF. The rearrangement uses TRBV2 and TRBJ2-3, with 15 nucleotides matching TRBD2. Germline CDR1 SNHLY, CDR2 FYNNEI. The length of the CDR3 is 14 residues. With V trimmed by 6 bases and J by 7 bases, 2 bases remained unmatched.